This T cell receptor (beta chain) was recovered during a study of blood T cell repertoires in COVID-19. Trimming left V 5 bases short and J 5 bases short, with 13 bases between. Germline CDR1 reads MNHEY; CDR2 reads SMNVEV (reference sequence). The CDR3 covers 14 residues. Sequencing was performed with immunoSEQ multiplex PCR; in TCRdb, only in-frame clones are kept and a portion is missing. Here the sample spans about 100,000 clones, 80% being singletons. The origin of this receptor is a man aged 70 or older with active or convalescent COVID-19. The sequencing sample was made of peripheral blood. The genes are TRBV27 and TRBJ1-5; D is ambiguous. CDR3 sequence reads: CASSPIGSHQPQHF. CDR3 nucleotides: TGTGCCAGCAGTCCTATCGGGTCACATCAGCCCCAGCATTTT.